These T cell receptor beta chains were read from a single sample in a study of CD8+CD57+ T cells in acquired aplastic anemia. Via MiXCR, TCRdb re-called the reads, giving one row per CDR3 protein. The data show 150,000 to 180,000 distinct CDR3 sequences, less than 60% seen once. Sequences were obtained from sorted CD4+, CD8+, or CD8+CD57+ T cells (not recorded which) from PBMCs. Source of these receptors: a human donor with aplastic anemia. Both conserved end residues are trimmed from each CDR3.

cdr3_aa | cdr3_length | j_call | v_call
SAAPGAGYNQPQH | 13 | TRBJ1-5 | TRBV20-1
ANSEGRELPNSYEQY | 15 | TRBJ2-7 | TRBV6-1
ASSPRLRESETQY | 13 | TRBJ2-5 | TRBV5-4
ASSRGQGKGYNEQF | 14 | TRBJ2-1 | TRBV7-9
ASSDRGEGPQH | 11 | TRBJ1-5 | TRBV19
SVRQGNEQY | 9 | TRBJ2-7 | TRBV29-1
SARGGKSYEQY | 11 | TRBJ2-7 | TRBV20-1
ASSPQPPRGYT | 11 | TRBJ1-2 | TRBV3-1
SARDWTGSYEQY | 12 | TRBJ2-7 | TRBV20-1
ASSGVGNQPQH | 11 | TRBJ1-5 | TRBV7-3
ASSLGRLADEQF | 12 | TRBJ2-1 | TRBV11-3
SVGGRDRGKYGYT | 13 | TRBJ1-2 | TRBV29-1
SVEGGQGLGNT | 11 | TRBJ1-2 | TRBV29-1
ASRGAYNSPLH | 11 | TRBJ1-6 | TRBV2
ATSSDSGEETQY | 12 | TRBJ2-5 | TRBV15